The 3 T cell receptor beta chains listed next were all sequenced from one sample in a study of blood T cell repertoires in COVID-19. Using immunoSEQ multiplex PCR, the repertoire was profiled, and TCRdb retains in-frame clones only, with some absent. The sample records roughly 230,000 clones, approximately 80% being singletons. Input material: peripheral blood. The receptors shown here come from a man aged 40-55 years with acute or convalescent COVID-19.

This rearrangement joins TRBV5-1 to TRBJ1-6; D may be TRBD1 (5 bases). The germline V gene has CDR1 SGHRS and CDR2 YFSETQ. With 6 bases removed from V and 0 bases from J, the gap between germline ends came to 10 bases. This CDR3 has 15 residues. CDR3 DNA sequence: TGCGCCAGCACCTACGACAGCTCCTATAATTCACCCCTCCACTTT. This codes for CASTYDSSYNSPLHF.

The chain couples TRBV7-6 to TRBJ2-7; 12 bases align to TRBD2. The CDR3 spans 16 residues. From germline, CDR1 is SGHVS and CDR2 FNYEAQ. After removal of 1 base from V and 4 bases from J, the junction contained 5 bases not matched to a gene. The CDR3 is CASSLGTSGESYEQYF. Written as DNA, the CDR3 is TGTGCCAGCAGCTTAGGGACTAGCGGGGAGAGTTACGAGCAGTACTTC. The full variable domain, with the rest looked up from reference TRBV7-6 and TRBJ2-7, is GAGVSQSPRYKVTKRGQDVALRCDPISGHVSLYWYRQALGQGPEFLTYFNYEAQQDKSGLPNDRFSAERPEGSISTLTIQRTEQRDSAMYRCASSLGTSGESYEQYFGPGTRLTVT.

This chain joins TRBV2 and TRBJ2-6; 7 positions match TRBD1. J lost 2 bases, V lost 8 bases, and 9 bases had no gene match. The CDR3 extends over 16 amino acids. Germline CDR1 and CDR2: SNHLY and FYNNEI. The CDR3 region has the DNA TGTGCCAGCGAGGACAGGTTCCATCCTGGGGCCAACGTCCTGACTTTC. Protein: CASEDRFHPGANVLTF. Together with reference TRBV2 and TRBJ2-6, the CDR3 gives the full variable domain: EPEVTQTPSHQVTQMGQEVILRCVPISNHLYFYWYRQILGQKVEFLVSFYNNEISEKSEIFDDQFSVERPDGSNFTLKIRSTKLEDSAMYFCASEDRFHPGANVLTFGAGSRLTVL.